The sequence of this T cell receptor beta chain was determined in a study of T-cell reconstitution after alpha-beta-depleted transplantation in children. CDR3 size: 14 residues. The germline CDR1 and CDR2 sequences are SQVTM and ANQGSEA. Trimming took off 4 bases at V and 6 bases at J, with 18 bases between the two ends. It was with unique molecular identifiers that the TCRbeta library was prepared. TCRdb analysed the PCR reads with MiXCR anew, one entry per CDR3 protein. The sample lists hundreds of thousands of distinct CDR3 sequences; roughly 15% were seen once. This clonotype occurred a few times.

The TCR originated in a male patient aged 10 to 17 who had a stem cell transplant for acute lymphoblastic leukemia, so the T cells may come from the graft donor. V and J are TRBV29-1 and TRBJ1-1, with a tentative D call TRBD1 (6 bases). This specimen consisted of PBMCs, mostly from graft donor cells, obtained 360 days after TCRalphabeta/CD19-depleted stem cell transplant. This chain's CDR3 is CSVGSADSSPEAFF. CDR3 in DNA: TGCAGCGTTGGATCCGCGGACAGTAGCCCTGAAGCTTTCTTT.